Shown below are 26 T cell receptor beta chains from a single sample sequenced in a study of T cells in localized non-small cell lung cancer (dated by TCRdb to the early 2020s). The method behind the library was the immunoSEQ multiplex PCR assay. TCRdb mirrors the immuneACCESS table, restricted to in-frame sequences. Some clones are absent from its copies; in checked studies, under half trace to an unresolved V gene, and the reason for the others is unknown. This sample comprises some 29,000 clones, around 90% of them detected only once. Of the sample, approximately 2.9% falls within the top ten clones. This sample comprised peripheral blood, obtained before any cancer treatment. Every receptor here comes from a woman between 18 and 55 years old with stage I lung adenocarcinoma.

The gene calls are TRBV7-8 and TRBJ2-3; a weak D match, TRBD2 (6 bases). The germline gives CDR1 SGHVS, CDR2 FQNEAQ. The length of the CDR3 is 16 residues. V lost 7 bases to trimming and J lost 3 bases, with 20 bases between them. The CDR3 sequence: CASTRSVLEGTDTQYF. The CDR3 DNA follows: TGTGCCAGCACCCGTTCGGTGTTGGAGGGTACAGATACGCAGTATTTT.

Here the CDR3 DNA reads TGTGCCAGCAATCCTTCTACGGCCCCCGGGGAGCTGTTTTTT. Its translation: CASNPSTAPGELFF. J is TRBJ2-2 and V is TRBV27; no clear D. Germline V gene sequence: CDR1 MNHEY, CDR2 SMNVEV (reference sequence). V was cut by 7 bases and J by 6 bases, with 15 bases left in between. This CDR3 is 14 amino acids long.

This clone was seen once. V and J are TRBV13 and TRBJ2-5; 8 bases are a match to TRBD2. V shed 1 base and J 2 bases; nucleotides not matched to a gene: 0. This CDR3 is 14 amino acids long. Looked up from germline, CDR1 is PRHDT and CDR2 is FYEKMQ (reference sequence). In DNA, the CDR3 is TGTGCCAGCAGCTTAGCGGGAGGGCAAGAGACCCAGTACTTC. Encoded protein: CASSLAGGQETQYF.

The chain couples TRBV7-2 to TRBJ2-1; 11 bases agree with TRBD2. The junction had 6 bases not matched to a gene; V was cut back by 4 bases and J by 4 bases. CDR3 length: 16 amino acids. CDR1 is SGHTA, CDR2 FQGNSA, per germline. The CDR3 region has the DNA TGTGCCAGCAGCTCCTGGACTAGCGGGTTATACAATGAGCAGTTCTTC. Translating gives CASSSWTSGLYNEQFF.

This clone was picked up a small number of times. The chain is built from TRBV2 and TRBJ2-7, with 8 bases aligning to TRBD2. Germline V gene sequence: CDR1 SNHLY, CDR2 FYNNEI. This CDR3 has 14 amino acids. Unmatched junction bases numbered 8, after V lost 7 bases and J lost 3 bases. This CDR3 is CASTSAGVIYEQYF. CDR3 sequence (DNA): TGTGCCAGCACCTCAGCGGGGGTGATCTACGAGCAGTACTTC.

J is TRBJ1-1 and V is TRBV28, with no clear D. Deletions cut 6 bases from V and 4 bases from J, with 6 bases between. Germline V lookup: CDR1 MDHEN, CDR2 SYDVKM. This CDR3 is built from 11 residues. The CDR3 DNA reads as TGTGCCAGCAGACATCTCACTGAAGCTTTCTTT. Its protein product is CASRHLTEAFF.

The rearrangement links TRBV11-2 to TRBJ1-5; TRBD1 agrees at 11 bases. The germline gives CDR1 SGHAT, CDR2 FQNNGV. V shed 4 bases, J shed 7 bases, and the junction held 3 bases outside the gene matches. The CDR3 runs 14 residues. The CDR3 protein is CASSSGTGGQPQHF. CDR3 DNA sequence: TGTGCCAGCAGCTCCGGGACAGGGGGACAGCCCCAGCATTTT.

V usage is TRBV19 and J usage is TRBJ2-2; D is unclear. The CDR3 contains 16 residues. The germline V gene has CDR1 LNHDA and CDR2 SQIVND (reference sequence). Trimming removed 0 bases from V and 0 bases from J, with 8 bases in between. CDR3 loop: CASSIEAGANTGELFF. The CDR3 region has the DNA TGTGCCAGTAGTATAGAGGCAGGAGCGAACACCGGGGAGCTGTTTTTT.

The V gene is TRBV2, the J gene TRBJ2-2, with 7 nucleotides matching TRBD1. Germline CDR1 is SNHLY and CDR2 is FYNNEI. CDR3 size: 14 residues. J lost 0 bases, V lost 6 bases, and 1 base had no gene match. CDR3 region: CASRGTANTGELFF. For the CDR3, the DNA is TGTGCCAGCAGAGGGACAGCGAACACCGGGGAGCTGTTTTTT.

The CDR3 here is CATSRQRSNTGELFF. The DNA of the CDR3 is TGTGCCACCAGCAGGCAGCGATCGAACACCGGGGAGCTGTTTTTT. The chain recombines TRBV15 with TRBJ2-2; no reliable D call. The length of the CDR3 is 15 residues. V was shortened by 3 bases and J by 0 bases, with 8 bases between the two germline ends. Germline values: CDR1 LNHNV, CDR2 YYDKDF (reference sequence). Drawing the rest from reference TRBV15 and TRBJ2-2, the complete variable domain is DAMVIQNPRYQVTQFGKPVTLSCSQTLNHNVMYWYQQKSSQAPKLLFHYYDKDFNNEADTPDNFQSRRPNTSFCFLDIRSPGLGDTAMYLCATSRQRSNTGELFFGEGSRLTVL.

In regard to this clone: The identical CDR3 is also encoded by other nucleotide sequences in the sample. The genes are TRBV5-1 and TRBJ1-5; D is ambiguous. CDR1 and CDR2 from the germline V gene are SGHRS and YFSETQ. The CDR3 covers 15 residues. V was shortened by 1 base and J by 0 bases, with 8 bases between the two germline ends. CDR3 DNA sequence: TGCGCCAGCAGCTTGCGAGGAGATAGCAATCAGCCCCAGCATTTT. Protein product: CASSLRGDSNQPQHF.

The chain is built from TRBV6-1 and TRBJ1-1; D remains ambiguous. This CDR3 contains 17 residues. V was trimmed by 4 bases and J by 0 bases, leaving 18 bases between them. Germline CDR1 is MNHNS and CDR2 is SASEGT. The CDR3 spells CASSGRVWEVMNTEAFF. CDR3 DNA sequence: TGTGCCAGCAGTGGCCGGGTTTGGGAGGTCATGAACACTGAAGCTTTCTTT.

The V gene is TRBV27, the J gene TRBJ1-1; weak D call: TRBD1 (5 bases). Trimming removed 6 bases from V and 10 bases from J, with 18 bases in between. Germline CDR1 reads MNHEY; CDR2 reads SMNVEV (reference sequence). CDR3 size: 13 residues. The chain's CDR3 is CASSQNGPGGAFF. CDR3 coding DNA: TGTGCCAGCAGCCAGAACGGGCCGGGGGGAGCTTTCTTT.

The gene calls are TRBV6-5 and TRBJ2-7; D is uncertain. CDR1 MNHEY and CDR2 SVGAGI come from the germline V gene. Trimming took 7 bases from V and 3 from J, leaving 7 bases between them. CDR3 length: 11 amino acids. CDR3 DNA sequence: TGTGCCAGCACACAGTTCTACGAGCAGTACTTC. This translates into CASTQFYEQYF.

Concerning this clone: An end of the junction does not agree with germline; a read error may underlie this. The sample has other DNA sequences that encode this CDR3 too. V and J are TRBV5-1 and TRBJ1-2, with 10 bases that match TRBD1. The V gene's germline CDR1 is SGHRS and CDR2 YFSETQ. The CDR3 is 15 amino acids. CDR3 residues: CASRGQGTSQYGYTF. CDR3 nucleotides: TGCGCTAGCAGGGGACAGGGGACGAGTCAATATGGCTACACCTTC.

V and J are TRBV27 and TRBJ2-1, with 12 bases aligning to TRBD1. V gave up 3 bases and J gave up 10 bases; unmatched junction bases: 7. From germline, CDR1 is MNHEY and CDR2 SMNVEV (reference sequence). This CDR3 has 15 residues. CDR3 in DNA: TGTGCCAGCAGTTTGCGGGGACAGGGGGCTATAGAGCAGTTCTTC. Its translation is CASSLRGQGAIEQFF.

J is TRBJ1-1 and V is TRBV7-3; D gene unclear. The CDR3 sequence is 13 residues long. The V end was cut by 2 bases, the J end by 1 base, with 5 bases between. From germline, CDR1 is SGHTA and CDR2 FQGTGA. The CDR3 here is CASSLRQNTEAFF. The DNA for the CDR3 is TGTGCCAGCAGCTTACGCCAGAACACTGAAGCTTTCTTT.

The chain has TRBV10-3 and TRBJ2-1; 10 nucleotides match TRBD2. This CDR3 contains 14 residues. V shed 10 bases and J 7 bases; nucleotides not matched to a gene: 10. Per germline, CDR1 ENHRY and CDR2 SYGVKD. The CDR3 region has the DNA TGTGCCACTTGGGCTAGCGGGAGAGGAAATGAGCAGTTCTTC. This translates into CATWASGRGNEQFF.

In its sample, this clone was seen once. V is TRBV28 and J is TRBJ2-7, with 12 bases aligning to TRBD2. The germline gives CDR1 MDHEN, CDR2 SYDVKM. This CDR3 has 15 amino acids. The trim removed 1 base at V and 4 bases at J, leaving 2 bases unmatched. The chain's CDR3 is CASSLFGTSGYEQYF. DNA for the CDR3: TGTGCCAGCAGTTTATTTGGGACTAGCGGGTACGAGCAGTACTTC.

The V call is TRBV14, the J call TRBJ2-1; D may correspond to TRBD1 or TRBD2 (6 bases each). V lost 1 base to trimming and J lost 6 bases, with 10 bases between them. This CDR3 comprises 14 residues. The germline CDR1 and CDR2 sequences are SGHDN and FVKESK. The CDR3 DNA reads TGTGCCAGCAGCCAAGTGAGGGGGGTCAATGAGCAGTTCTTC. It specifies CASSQVRGVNEQFF. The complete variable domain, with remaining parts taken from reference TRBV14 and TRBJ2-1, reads EAGVTQFPSHSVIEKGQTVTLRCDPISGHDNLYWYRRVMGKEIKFLLHFVKESKQDESGMPNNRFLAERTGGTYSTLKVQPAELEDSGVYFCASSQVRGVNEQFFGPGTRLTVL.

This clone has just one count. This chain's CDR3 is CASSLSREKLFF. The CDR3 DNA reads as TGTGCCAGCTCTCTAAGCCGGGAAAAACTGTTTTTT. This rearrangement joins TRBV18 to TRBJ1-4; D is uncertain. The CDR3 is 12 residues long. V was shortened by 6 bases and J by 8 bases, with 10 bases between the two germline ends. Germline CDR1 and CDR2: KGHSH and LQKENI.

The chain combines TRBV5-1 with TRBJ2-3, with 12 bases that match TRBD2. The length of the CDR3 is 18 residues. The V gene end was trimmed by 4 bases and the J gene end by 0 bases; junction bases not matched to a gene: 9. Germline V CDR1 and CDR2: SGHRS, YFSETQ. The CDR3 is CASSKQPGLAGSTDTQYF. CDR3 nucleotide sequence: TGCGCCAGCAGCAAACAACCGGGACTAGCGGGCAGCACAGATACGCAGTATTTT. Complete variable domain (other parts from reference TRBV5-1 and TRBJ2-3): KAGVTQTPRYLIKTRGQQVTLSCSPISGHRSVSWYQQTPGQGLQFLFEYFSETQRNKGNFPGRFSGRQFSNSRSEMNVSTLELGDSALYLCASSKQPGLAGSTDTQYFGPGTRLTVL.

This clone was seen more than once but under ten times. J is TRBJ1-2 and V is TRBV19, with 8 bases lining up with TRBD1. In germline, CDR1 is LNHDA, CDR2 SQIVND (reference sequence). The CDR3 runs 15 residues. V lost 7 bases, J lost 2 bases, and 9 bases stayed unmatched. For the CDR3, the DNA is TGTGCCAGTACCACTCAGGGGGCCGGGAACTATGGCTACACCTTC. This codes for CASTTQGAGNYGYTF. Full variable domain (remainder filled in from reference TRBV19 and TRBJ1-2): DGGITQSPKYLFRKEGQNVTLSCEQNLNHDAMYWYRQDPGQGLRLIYYSQIVNDFQKGDIAEGYSVSREKKESFPLTVTSAQKNPTAFYLCASTTQGAGNYGYTFGSGTRLTVV.

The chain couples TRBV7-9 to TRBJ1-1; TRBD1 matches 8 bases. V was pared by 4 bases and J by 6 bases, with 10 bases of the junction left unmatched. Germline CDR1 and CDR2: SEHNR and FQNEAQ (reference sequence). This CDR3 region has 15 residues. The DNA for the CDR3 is TGTGCCAGCAGCTATACCGGGACAGGATTTGCTGAAGCTTTCTTT. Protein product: CASSYTGTGFAEAFF.

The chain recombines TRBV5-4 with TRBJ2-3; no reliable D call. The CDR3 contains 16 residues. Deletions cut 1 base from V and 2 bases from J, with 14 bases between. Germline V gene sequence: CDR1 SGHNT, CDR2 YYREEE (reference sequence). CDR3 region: CASSLTVSTYTDTQYF. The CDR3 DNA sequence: TGTGCCAGCAGCTTGACAGTAAGCACCTACACAGATACGCAGTATTTT.

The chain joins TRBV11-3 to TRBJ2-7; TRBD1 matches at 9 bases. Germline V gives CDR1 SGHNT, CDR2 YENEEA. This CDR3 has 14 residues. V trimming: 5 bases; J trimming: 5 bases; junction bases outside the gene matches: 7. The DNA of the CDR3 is TGTGCCAGCAGCCAGGGACAGGGCTGGGACGAGCAGTACTTC. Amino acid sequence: CASSQGQGWDEQYF.